Listed below are T cell receptor beta chains from one sample, sequenced in a study of blood T cell repertoires in COVID-19. Method: immunoSEQ multiplex PCR; TCRdb's copy keeps in-frame clones and lacks some. Among about 360,000 clones listed, more than 75% were seen once. Sequencing input: peripheral blood. These receptor sequences come from a human donor in a cohort sampled during active COVID-19. CDR3s include the opening cysteine and the closing phenylalanine or tryptophan. A D gene is named only where the DNA matches it firmly. Rows give clone size only sometimes, using once, few, many, or a class for an expanded clone.

cdr3_length: 15; clone_size: .; j_call: TRBJ1-1; d_call: .; v_call: TRBV6-5; cdr3_aa: CASSAGSGGNTEAFF; cdr3_nt: TGTGCCAGCAGCGCAGGTTCGGGAGGGAACACTGAAGCTTTCTTT
cdr3_length: 13; clone_size: .; j_call: TRBJ2-1; d_call: .; v_call: TRBV30; cdr3_aa: CAWEDPRSGVQFF; cdr3_nt: TGTGCCTGGGAGGACCCCAGAAGCGGTGTGCAGTTCTTC
cdr3_length: 15; clone_size: once; j_call: TRBJ1-3; d_call: .; v_call: TRBV28; cdr3_aa: CASSSTGRSGNTIYF; cdr3_nt: TGTGCCAGCAGTTCGACAGGACGCTCTGGAAACACCATATATTTT
cdr3_length: 11; clone_size: once; j_call: TRBJ2-1; d_call: .; v_call: TRBV19; cdr3_aa: CASIGDNEQFF; cdr3_nt: TGTGCCAGTATAGGAGACAATGAGCAGTTCTTC
cdr3_length: 16; clone_size: once; j_call: TRBJ2-2; d_call: TRBD2; v_call: TRBV5-1; cdr3_aa: CASSSTSGSGTGELFF; cdr3_nt: TGCGCCAGCAGCTCGACTAGCGGGAGTGGGACCGGGGAGCTGTTTTTT
cdr3_length: 15; clone_size: .; j_call: TRBJ2-1; d_call: TRBD2; v_call: TRBV4-1; cdr3_aa: CASSRHQGGYNEQFF; cdr3_nt: TGCGCCAGCAGCCGTCATCAGGGAGGGTACAATGAGCAGTTCTTC
cdr3_length: 13; clone_size: .; j_call: TRBJ2-4; d_call: .; v_call: TRBV7-3; cdr3_aa: CASSTGAKNIQYF; cdr3_nt: TGTGCCAGCAGTACAGGGGCCAAAAACATTCAGTACTTC
cdr3_length: 16; clone_size: .; j_call: TRBJ1-1; d_call: .; v_call: TRBV19; cdr3_aa: CASSIGSGGLTTEAFF; cdr3_nt: TGTGCCAGTAGTATAGGATCGGGGGGACTGACCACTGAAGCTTTCTTT
cdr3_length: 16; clone_size: .; j_call: TRBJ2-2; d_call: TRBD2; v_call: TRBV3-1/TRBV3-2; cdr3_aa: CASSTTGGRNTGELFF; cdr3_nt: TGTGCCAGCTCTACCACGGGGGGGAGGAACACCGGGGAGCTGTTTTTT
cdr3_length: 14; clone_size: .; j_call: TRBJ2-1; d_call: .; v_call: TRBV19; cdr3_aa: CASRTLQGGNEQFF; cdr3_nt: TGTGCCAGTAGAACGTTACAGGGTGGGAATGAGCAGTTCTTC
cdr3_length: 15; clone_size: .; j_call: TRBJ2-1; d_call: .; v_call: TRBV5-8; cdr3_aa: CASSSTGRVWNEQFF; cdr3_nt: TGTGCCAGCAGCTCCACAGGGAGAGTGTGGAATGAGCAGTTCTTC